This is a list of T cell receptor beta chains from one sample in a study of shared clonotypes between healthy human individuals. Data came from immunoSEQ multiplex PCR; TCRdb stores just in-frame clones and leaves some out. The sample shows around 1,000,000 clones, 70% to 80% of them seen only once. The material sequenced was memory CD4+ T cells from PBMCs. These receptors were taken from a man between 18 and 29 years old in good health. Some clones in this sample may be carry-over from other donors' samples. CDR3s include the opening cysteine and the closing phenylalanine or tryptophan. D genes are given only for firm matches. Clone size is given for some rows only: seen once, a few or many times, or a class if the clone is expanded.

j_gene,len,v_gene,abundance,d_gene,CDR3nt,CDR3aa
TRBJ2-5,12,TRBV6-6,-,-,TGTGCCAGCGCGCTGGCCCCAGAGACCCAGTACTTC,CASALAPETQYF
TRBJ2-5,14,TRBV5-6,-,TRBD2,TGTGCCAGCAGCTATAGCGGGAGTGGGGAGACCCAGTACTTC,CASSYSGSGETQYF
TRBJ1-2,12,TRBV29-1,-,-,TGCAGCGTAGCGACTTTTAGGGATGGCTACACCTTC,CSVATFRDGYTF
TRBJ1-1,14,TRBV6-6,-,TRBD1,TGTGCCAGCAGTTACGAAGGGACAGGGAAAGAAGCTTTCTTT,CASSYEGTGKEAFF
TRBJ2-7,12,TRBV11-2,-,-,TGTGCCAGCAGCTTAGCAGGGGACGAGCAGTACTTC,CASSLAGDEQYF
TRBJ2-2,13,TRBV28,many,-,TGTGCCAGCAGGATGCAGAACACCGGGGAGCTGTTTTTT,CASRMQNTGELFF
TRBJ1-4,13,TRBV28,-,-,TGTGCCAGCAGTTTGACCGGATCCGAAAAACTGTTTTTT,CASSLTGSEKLFF
TRBJ1-2,14,TRBV5-4,many,-,TGTGCCAGCAGGGACAGTGTCATGTTGGGCGGCTACACCTTC,CASRDSVMLGGYTF
TRBJ2-2,18,TRBV7-5,-,-,TGTGCCAGAAGCGAATCACATGAACAGGGGGCCGGCACCGGGGAGCTGTTTTTT,CARSESHEQGAGTGELFF
TRBJ2-7,15,TRBV15,-,TRBD2,TGTGCCACCAGCAGAGGAGGGACTAGCTTCCTCGAGCAGTACTTC,CATSRGGTSFLEQYF
TRBJ2-2,15,TRBV18,once,-,TGTGCCAGCTCACCGGAGAGGATCAACACCGGGGAGCTGTTTTTT,CASSPERINTGELFF
TRBJ2-7,14,TRBV4-2,-,-,TGTGCCAGCAGCCAAGATTTGCGGGACTACGAGCAGTACTTC,CASSQDLRDYEQYF
TRBJ1-2,13,TRBV5-6,-,-,TGTGCCAGCAGCTTGGAGGGGGGGCTTGGCTACACCTTC,CASSLEGGLGYTF
TRBJ2-2,16,TRBV18,-,-,TGTGCCAGCTCACCATCACAGGGCGCGAACACCGGGGAGCTGTTTTTT,CASSPSQGANTGELFF
TRBJ2-7,16,TRBV5-1,-,-,TGCGCCAGCAGCCGGCAACTCGACAGCGATACCTACGAGCAGTACTTC,CASSRQLDSDTYEQYF
TRBJ2-1,15,TRBV11-2,-,TRBD2,TGTGCCAGCAGTTTGGGACTAGCGGCTTACAATGAGCAGTTCTTC,CASSLGLAAYNEQFF
TRBJ2-5,14,TRBV5-5,-,-,TGTGCCAGCAGCTCGGCTCACGGTACGGAGACCCAGTACTTC,CASSSAHGTETQYF
TRBJ2-7,15,TRBV6-5,-,TRBD2,TGTGCCAGCAATCCGGCGGGAGGACTGACATACGGGCAGTACTTC,CASNPAGGLTYGQYF
TRBJ2-5,13,TRBV15,-,-,TGTGCCACCAGCAGAGTACAGAAAGAGACCCAGTACTTC,CATSRVQKETQYF
TRBJ1-2,10,TRBV19,few,-,TGTGCCAGGCCCAAGAATGGCTACACCTTC,CARPKNGYTF
TRBJ2-7,15,TRBV27,many,-,TGTGCCAGCAGTTTAAGCCACGGCAGGGGCGACGAGCAGTACTTC,CASSLSHGRGDEQYF
TRBJ2-3,15,TRBV11-3,-,TRBD1,TGTGCCAGCAGCTTACGACAGGGGAGCGCAGATACGCAGTATTTT,CASSLRQGSADTQYF
TRBJ2-1,16,TRBV5-1,-,TRBD2,TGCGCCAGCAGCTTCGGGACTAGCGGGCCGAGGGATGAGCAGTTCTTC,CASSFGTSGPRDEQFF
TRBJ1-5,15,TRBV2,-,-,TGTGCCAGCAGTGGCGGGGCGGGGGGAGGTCAGCCCCAGCATTTT,CASSGGAGGGQPQHF
TRBJ2-1,15,TRBV6-5,-,TRBD2,TGTGCCAGCAGCGCGGGACTAGCGGAGGGCAATGAGCAGTTCTTC,CASSAGLAEGNEQFF
TRBJ2-5,14,TRBV7-6,-,TRBD2,TGTGCCAGCACCCTGCGGGGGGAACAAAAGACCCAGTACTTC,CASTLRGEQKTQYF
TRBJ2-7,14,TRBV7-2,-,TRBD2,TGTGCCAGCAGCTTACGTGGGAGGGCCCACGAGCAGTACTTC,CASSLRGRAHEQYF
TRBJ2-7,13,TRBV7-3,-,TRBD1,TGTGCCAGCAGCCTTGGACAGGATCACGAGCAGTACTTC,CASSLGQDHEQYF
TRBJ1-1,16,TRBV7-9,-,TRBD1,TGTGCCAGCGGAGGAGGGACAGGGGATTACAACACTGAAGCTTTCTTT,CASGGGTGDYNTEAFF
TRBJ2-2,16,TRBV5-1,once,TRBD1,TGCGCCAGCACCCCCCCCGCGACAGGGCGGGCCGGGGAGCTGTTTTTT,CASTPPATGRAGELFF
TRBJ2-5,15,TRBV28,few,-,TGTGCCAGCAGTAAGGGTGCGGGTTCGCGAGGGACCCAGTACTTC,CASSKGAGSRGTQYF
TRBJ2-5,16,TRBV5-1,-,-,TGCGCCAGCAGCCAAAACTTCGGACAGTACCAAGAGACCCAGTACTTC,CASSQNFGQYQETQYF
TRBJ2-3,16,TRBV4-3,once,-,TGCGCCAGCAGCCAAGACCCAGTGACTAGCACAGATACGCAGTATTTT,CASSQDPVTSTDTQYF
TRBJ2-7,14,TRBV6-6,-,TRBD1,TGTGCCAGCAGTAAACGACAGGGCATTGAAGAGCAGTACTTC,CASSKRQGIEEQYF
TRBJ1-2,16,TRBV6-4,-,TRBD1,TGTGCCAGCAGTGTTTCGCCGGGACAGGGAACGGGTGGCTACACCTTC,CASSVSPGQGTGGYTF
TRBJ2-7,14,TRBV6-1,few,TRBD1,TGTGCCAGCCTTCGACAGGGAAGGTCCTACGAGCAGTACTTC,CASLRQGRSYEQYF
TRBJ2-3,15,TRBV6-5,few,TRBD2,TGTGCCAGCACCCGAGCGGGAGGGCCTCTCGATACGCAGTATTTT,CASTRAGGPLDTQYF
TRBJ1-4,15,TRBV18,-,-,TGTGCCAGCTCACCATACAGAGGGGCTAATGAAAAACTGTTTTTT,CASSPYRGANEKLFF
TRBJ2-2,13,TRBV28,-,-,TGTGCCAGCAGATCGGCCCAGGGCGGGGAGCTGTTTTTT,CASRSAQGGELFF
TRBJ2-3,16,TRBV6-6,-,-,TGTGCCAGCAGTTCACTGGACACTTCTAGCACAGATACGCAGTATTTT,CASSSLDTSSTDTQYF
TRBJ1-2,16,TRBV28,-,-,TGTGCCAGCAGTTTGGGCAGGGCGGCTTCTCTCTATGGCTACACCTTC,CASSLGRAASLYGYTF